These 9 T cell receptor beta chains were all obtained from the same sample, sequenced in a study of blood T cell repertoires in COVID-19. Profiled with immunoSEQ multiplex PCR; TCRdb holds only in-frame clones, not every one. The top ten hold more than 20% of the sample, which has about 40,000 clones, 70% to 85% seen once. The specimen sequenced was peripheral blood. These receptors were obtained from a human donor with acute or convalescent COVID-19. The donor label of this sample is uncertain.

This clone occurred a few times. The gene calls are TRBV30 and TRBJ1-3; D perhaps matches TRBD1 (5 bases). This CDR3 spans 14 amino acids. V was clipped by 3 bases and J by 5 bases, with 14 bases between them. The germline V gene encodes CDR1 GTSNPN and CDR2 SVGIG (reference sequence). The DNA for the CDR3 is TGTGCCTGGAGGGGCGCGGGGGGGAGAAACACCATATATTTT. Encoded protein: CAWRGAGGRNTIYF.

J is TRBJ2-6 and V is TRBV5-6, with 7 bases matching TRBD1. The CDR3 extends over 16 amino acids. CDR1 and CDR2 from the germline V gene are SGHDT and YYEEEE. Trimming took 2 bases from V and 2 from J; bases not matched to a gene: 4. CDR3 bases: TGTGCCAGCAGCTTAGCTACAGGGGCTGGGGCCAACGTCCTGACTTTC. Translated: CASSLATGAGANVLTF. Full variable domain (rest looked up from reference TRBV5-6 and TRBJ2-6): DAGVTQSPTHLIKTRGQQVTLRCSPKSGHDTVSWYQQALGQGPQFIFQYYEEEERQRGNFPDRFSGHQFPNYSSELNVNALLLGDSALYLCASSLATGAGANVLTFGAGSRLTVL.

The V gene is TRBV7-7, the J gene TRBJ2-1; maybe TRBD1 (5 bases). Per the germline V gene, CDR1 is SSHAT and CDR2 is FNYEAQ (reference sequence). The CDR3 contains 17 residues. Trimming shortened V by 1 base and J by 0 bases, and 13 bases separated the two germline ends. The CDR3 nucleotides are TGTGCCAGCAGCTTAGACCCAGGGCTCAGCTCCTACAATGAGCAGTTCTTC. Translating gives CASSLDPGLSSYNEQFF. Together with reference TRBV7-7 and TRBJ2-1, the CDR3 gives the full variable domain: GAGVSQSPRYKVTKRGQDVTLRCDPISSHATLYWYQQALGQGPEFLTYFNYEAQPDKSGLPSDRFSAERPEGSISTLTIQRTEQRDSAMYRCASSLDPGLSSYNEQFFGPGTRLTVL.

The genes are TRBV6-5 and TRBJ2-7; perhaps TRBD2 as D (5 bases). The germline V gene encodes CDR1 MNHEY and CDR2 SVGAGI. V lost 7 bases to trimming and J lost 8 bases, with 18 bases between them. The CDR3 contains 13 residues. CDR3 sequence: CASTQGSEYQQYF. The CDR3 region has the DNA TGTGCCAGCACCCAAGGGAGTGAGTACCAGCAGTACTTC.

The CDR3 bases are TGTGCCAGCAGCTTAGTGCCCGTGAGCAATGAGCAGTTCTTC. This translates into CASSLVPVSNEQFF. This rearrangement joins TRBV11-2 to TRBJ2-1; D unclear. CDR1 is SGHAT, CDR2 FQNNGV, per germline. Between the trimmed V and J ends, which lost 1 base and 6 bases, there was a span of 10 bases. CDR3 size: 14 residues.

The chain has TRBV9 and TRBJ1-2; D unresolved. Germline CDR1 SGDLS, CDR2 YYNGEE. V was shortened by 0 bases and J by 4 bases, with 7 bases between the two germline ends. There are 13 residues in the CDR3. CDR3 sequence (DNA): TGTGCCAGCAGCGTAGGAGGGAGCTATGGCTACACCTTC. This sequence encodes CASSVGGSYGYTF.

The CDR3, as DNA: TGTGCCAGCAGTTACGATATCCGGCAGGGGATAAAGTTCTTC. Residues: CASSYDIRQGIKFF. This chain uses TRBV6-5 with TRBJ2-1; D possibly corresponds to TRBD1 (6 bases). This CDR3 has 14 amino acids. Between the trimmed V and J ends, which lost 2 bases and 14 bases, there was a span of 19 bases. Germline CDR1 MNHEY, CDR2 SVGAGI.

The chain is built from TRBV6-5 and TRBJ1-2; D perhaps matches TRBD1 (5 bases). V lost 6 bases to trimming and J lost 5 bases, with 16 bases between them. Germline lookup yields CDR1 MNHEY and CDR2 SVGAGI. The CDR3 runs to 14 residues. CDR3: CASSPRDSQYGYTF. DNA of the CDR3: TGTGCCAGCAGCCCCCGTGACAGTCAATATGGCTACACCTTC.

The rearrangement joins TRBV9 to TRBJ2-2; 10 bases are a match to TRBD2. V lost 2 bases and J lost 1; bases outside the gene matches: 11. In germline, CDR1 is SGDLS, CDR2 YYNGEE. The CDR3 covers 19 residues. CDR3 region: CASSVPKGGLAVNTGELFF. CDR3 bases: TGTGCCAGCAGCGTCCCAAAAGGTGGACTAGCGGTGAACACCGGGGAGCTGTTTTTT.